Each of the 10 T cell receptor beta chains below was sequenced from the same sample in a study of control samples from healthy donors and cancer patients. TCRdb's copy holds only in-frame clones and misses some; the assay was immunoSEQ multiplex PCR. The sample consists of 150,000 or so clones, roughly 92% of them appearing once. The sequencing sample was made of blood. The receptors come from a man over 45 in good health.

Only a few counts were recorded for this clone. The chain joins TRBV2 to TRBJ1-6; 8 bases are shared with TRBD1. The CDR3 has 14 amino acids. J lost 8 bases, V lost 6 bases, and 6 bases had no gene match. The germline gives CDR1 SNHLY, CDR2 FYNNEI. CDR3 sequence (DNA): TGTGCCAGCAGAGGCAGGGGGCTGGATTCACCCCTCCACTTT. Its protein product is CASRGRGLDSPLHF. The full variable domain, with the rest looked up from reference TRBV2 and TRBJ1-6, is EPEVTQTPSHQVTQMGQEVILRCVPISNHLYFYWYRQILGQKVEFLVSFYNNEISEKSEIFDDQFSVERPDGSNFTLKIRSTKLEDSAMYFCASRGRGLDSPLHFGNGTRLTVT.

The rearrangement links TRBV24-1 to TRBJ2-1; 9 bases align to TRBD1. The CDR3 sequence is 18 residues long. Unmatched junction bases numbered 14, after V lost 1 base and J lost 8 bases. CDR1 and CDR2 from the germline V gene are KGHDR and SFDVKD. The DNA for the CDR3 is TGTGCCACCAGTGATTTCTCACCCCGACAGGGGGTAGGGGATGAGCAGTTCTTC. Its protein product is CATSDFSPRQGVGDEQFF.

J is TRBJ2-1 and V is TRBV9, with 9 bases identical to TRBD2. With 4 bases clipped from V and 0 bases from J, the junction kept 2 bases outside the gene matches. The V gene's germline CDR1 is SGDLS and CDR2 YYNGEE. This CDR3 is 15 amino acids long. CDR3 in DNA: TGTGCCAGCAGCATTAGCGGGAGCTCCTACAATGAGCAGTTCTTC. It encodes CASSISGSSYNEQFF.

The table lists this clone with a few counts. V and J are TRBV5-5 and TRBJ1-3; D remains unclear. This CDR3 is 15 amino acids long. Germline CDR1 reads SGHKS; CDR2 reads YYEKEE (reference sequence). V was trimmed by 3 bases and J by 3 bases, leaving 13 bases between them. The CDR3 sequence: CASSSLNTLGNTIYF. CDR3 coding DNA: TGTGCCAGCAGCTCATTGAACACTCTTGGAAACACCATATATTTT. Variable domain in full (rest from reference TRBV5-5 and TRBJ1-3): DAGVTQSPTHLIKTRGQQVTLRCSPISGHKSVSWYQQVLGQGPQFIFQYYEKEERGRGNFPDRFSARQFPNYSSELNVNALLLGDSALYLCASSSLNTLGNTIYFGEGSWLTVV.

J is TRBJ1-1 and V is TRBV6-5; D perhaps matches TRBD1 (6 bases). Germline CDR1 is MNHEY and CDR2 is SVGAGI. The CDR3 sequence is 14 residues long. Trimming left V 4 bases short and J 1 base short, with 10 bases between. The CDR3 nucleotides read TGTGCCAGCAGTTTTGACAGGACGAACACTGAAGCTTTCTTT. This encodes CASSFDRTNTEAFF.

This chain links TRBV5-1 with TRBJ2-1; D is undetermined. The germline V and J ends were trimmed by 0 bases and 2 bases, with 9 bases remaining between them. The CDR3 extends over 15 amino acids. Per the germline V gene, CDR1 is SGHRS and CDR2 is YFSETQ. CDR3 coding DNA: TGCGCCAGCAGCTTGGAAGACCGGACCTACAATGAGCAGTTCTTC. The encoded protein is CASSLEDRTYNEQFF.

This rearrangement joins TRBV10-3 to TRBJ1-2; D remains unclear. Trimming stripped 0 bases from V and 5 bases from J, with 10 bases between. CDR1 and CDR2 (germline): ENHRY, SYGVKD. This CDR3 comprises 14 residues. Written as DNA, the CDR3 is TGTGCCATCAGTGAGTCGATACTAGAATATGGCTACACCTTC. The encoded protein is CAISESILEYGYTF.

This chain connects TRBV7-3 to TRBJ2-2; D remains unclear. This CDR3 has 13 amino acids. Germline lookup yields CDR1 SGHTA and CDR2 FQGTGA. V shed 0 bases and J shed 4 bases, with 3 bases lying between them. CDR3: CASSLTGTGELFF. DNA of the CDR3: TGTGCCAGCAGCTTAACAGGCACCGGGGAGCTGTTTTTT.

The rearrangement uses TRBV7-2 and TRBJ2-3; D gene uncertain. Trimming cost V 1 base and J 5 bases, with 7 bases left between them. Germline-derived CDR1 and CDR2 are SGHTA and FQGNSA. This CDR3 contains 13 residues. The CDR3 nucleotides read TGTGCCAGCAGCTTAGGGGCCGGAGATACGCAGTATTTT. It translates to CASSLGAGDTQYF.

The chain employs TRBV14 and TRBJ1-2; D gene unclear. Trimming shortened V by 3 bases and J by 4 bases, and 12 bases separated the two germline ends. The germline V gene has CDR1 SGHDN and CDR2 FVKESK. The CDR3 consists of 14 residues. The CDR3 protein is CASSQLQEIYGYTF. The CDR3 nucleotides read TGTGCCAGCAGCCAGCTCCAGGAAATCTATGGCTACACCTTC.